The sequence of this TCR beta chain was determined in a study of cytomegalovirus exposure and HLA in healthy donors. The CDR3 has 15 residues. Trimming pared 4 bases from V and 0 bases from J, leaving 10 bases between. Germline V CDR1 and CDR2: MNHEY, SMNVEV (reference sequence). TCRdb's copy holds only in-frame clones and misses some; the assay was immunoSEQ multiplex PCR. Of over 250,000 clones in the sample, approximately 86% were seen once. A note on this clone: The antigen remains undetermined.

Whole-study results and caveats: Rare sequences made up most TCRs, while some public TCRs were found in many donors. 150 to 200 TCR beta chains were listed as cytomegalovirus-associated.

The source is a woman younger than 45 in good health and CMV-seropositive. The sequenced material came from PBMCs. J is TRBJ2-1 and V is TRBV27; no clear D gene. CDR3: CASSYYLGSYNEQFF. Here the CDR3 DNA reads TGTGCCAGCAGTTATTACTTGGGCTCCTACAATGAGCAGTTCTTC.